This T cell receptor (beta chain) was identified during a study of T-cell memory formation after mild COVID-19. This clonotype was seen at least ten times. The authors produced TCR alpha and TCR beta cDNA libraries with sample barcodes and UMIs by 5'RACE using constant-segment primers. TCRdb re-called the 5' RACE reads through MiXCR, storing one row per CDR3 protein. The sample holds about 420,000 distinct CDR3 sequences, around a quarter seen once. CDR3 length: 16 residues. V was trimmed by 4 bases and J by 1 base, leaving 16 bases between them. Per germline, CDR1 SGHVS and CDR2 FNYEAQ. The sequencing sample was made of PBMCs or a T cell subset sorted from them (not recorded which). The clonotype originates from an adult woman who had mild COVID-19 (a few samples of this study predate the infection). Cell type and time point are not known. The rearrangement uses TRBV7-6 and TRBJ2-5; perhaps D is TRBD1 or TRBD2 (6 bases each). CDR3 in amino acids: CASSSGLNRVQETQYF. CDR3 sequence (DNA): TGTGCCAGCAGCTCCGGACTAAACAGGGTCCAAGAGACCCAGTACTTC.